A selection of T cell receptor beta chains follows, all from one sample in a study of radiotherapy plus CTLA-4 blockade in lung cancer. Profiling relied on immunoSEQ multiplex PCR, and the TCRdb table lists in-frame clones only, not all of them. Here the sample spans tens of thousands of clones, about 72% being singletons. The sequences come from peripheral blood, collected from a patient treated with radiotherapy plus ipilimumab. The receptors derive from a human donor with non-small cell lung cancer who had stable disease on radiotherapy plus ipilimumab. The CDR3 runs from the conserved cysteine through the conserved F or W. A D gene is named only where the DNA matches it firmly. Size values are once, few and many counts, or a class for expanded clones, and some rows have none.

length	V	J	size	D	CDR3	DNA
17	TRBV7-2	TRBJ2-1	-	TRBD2	CASSLAFLVAGVNEQFF	TGTGCCAGCAGCTTAGCCTTCCTAGTAGCGGGGGTCAATGAGCAGTTCTTC
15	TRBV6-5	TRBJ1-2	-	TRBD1	CASSQGQVEYYGYTF	TGTGCCAGCAGTCAGGGACAGGTGGAATACTATGGCTACACCTTC
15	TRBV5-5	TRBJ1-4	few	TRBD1	CASRRQGATNEKLFF	TGTGCCAGCAGACGACAGGGGGCAACTAATGAAAAACTGTTTTTT
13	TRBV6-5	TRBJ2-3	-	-	CASVKGDTDTQYF	TGTGCCAGCGTTAAAGGGGACACAGATACGCAGTATTTT
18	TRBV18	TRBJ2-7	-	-	CASSPLSGGHPSVYEQYF	TGTGCCAGCTCACCGTTATCGGGGGGCCACCCTTCCGTCTACGAGCAGTACTTC
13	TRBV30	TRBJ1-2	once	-	CAWSVGEDYGYTF	TGTGCCTGGAGTGTAGGGGAAGACTATGGCTACACCTTC
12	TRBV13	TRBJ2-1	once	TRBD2	CASSSGGSEQFF	TGTGCCAGCAGCTCGGGGGGGAGTGAGCAGTTCTTC
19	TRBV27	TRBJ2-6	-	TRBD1	CASSPPGTGGATGANVLTF	TGTGCCAGCAGTCCTCCCGGGACAGGGGGCGCAACCGGGGCCAACGTCCTGACTTTC
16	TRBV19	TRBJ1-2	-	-	CASSIVYRTNVNGYTF	TGTGCCAGTAGTATAGTATATAGGACAAACGTAAATGGCTACACCTTC
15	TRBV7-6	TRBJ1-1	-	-	CASSEKGRSNTEAFF	TGTGCCAGCAGCGAAAAAGGCAGATCGAACACTGAAGCTTTCTTT
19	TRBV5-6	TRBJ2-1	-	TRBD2	CASSLSGGMGFSSYNEQFF	TGTGCCAGCAGCTTGAGCGGGGGAATGGGGTTTAGCTCCTACAATGAGCAGTTCTTC
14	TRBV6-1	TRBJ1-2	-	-	CASRTGTLTGGYTF	TGTGCCAGCAGAACCGGGACTCTAACCGGGGGCTACACCTTC
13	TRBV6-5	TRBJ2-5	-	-	CASMRGPYETQYF	TGTGCCAGCATGAGAGGCCCGTATGAGACCCAGTACTTC
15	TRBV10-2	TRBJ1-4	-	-	CASSEGGSANEKLFF	TGCGCCAGCAGTGAAGGAGGGTCAGCTAATGAAAAACTGTTTTTT
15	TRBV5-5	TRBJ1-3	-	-	CASMTLGGAGNTIYF	TGTGCCAGCATGACCTTAGGGGGGGCTGGAAACACCATATATTTT
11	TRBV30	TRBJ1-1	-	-	CASALGTEAFF	TGTGCCTCCGCGCTAGGTACTGAAGCTTTCTTT
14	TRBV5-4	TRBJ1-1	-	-	CASSPSRGGTEAFF	TGTGCCAGCAGCCCCTCACGGGGCGGCACTGAAGCTTTCTTT
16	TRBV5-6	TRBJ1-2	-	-	CASSLDSGVIRYGYTF	TGTGCCAGCAGCTTGGATTCGGGGGTTATTCGCTATGGCTACACCTTC
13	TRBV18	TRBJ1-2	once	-	CASSPEQSYGYTF	TGTGCCAGCTCACCAGAACAGTCCTATGGCTACACCTTC
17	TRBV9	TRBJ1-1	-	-	CASSALGTPRGNTEAFF	TGTGCCAGCAGCGCGCTAGGGACTCCCCGAGGGAACACTGAAGCTTTCTTT
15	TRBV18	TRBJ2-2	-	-	CASPLAGGNTGELFF	TGTGCCAGCCCCTTGGCCGGAGGAAACACCGGGGAGCTGTTTTTT
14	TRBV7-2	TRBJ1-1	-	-	CASSRAFMNTEAFF	TGTGCCAGCAGCCGGGCTTTCATGAACACTGAAGCTTTCTTT
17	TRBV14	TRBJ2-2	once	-	CASSQGWRTLNTGELFF	TGTGCCAGCAGCCAAGGATGGAGGACTCTGAACACCGGGGAGCTGTTTTTT
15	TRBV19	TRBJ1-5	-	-	CASSVSGGSNQPQHF	TGTGCCAGTAGTGTGTCGGGGGGTAGCAATCAGCCCCAGCATTTT
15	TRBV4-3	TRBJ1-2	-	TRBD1	CASSQDLTGYYGYTF	TGCGCCAGCAGCCAAGATCTGACAGGGTACTATGGCTACACCTTC
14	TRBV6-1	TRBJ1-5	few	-	CASSLTSSNQPQHF	TGTGCCAGCAGCCTAACTAGTAGCAATCAGCCCCAGCATTTT
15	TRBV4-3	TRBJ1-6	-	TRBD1	CASSLRQGNNSPLHF	TGCGCCAGCAGCCTCAGACAGGGAAATAATTCACCCCTCCACTTT
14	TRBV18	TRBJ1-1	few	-	CASSPPTQNTEAFF	TGTGCCAGCTCACCACCGACACAGAACACTGAAGCTTTCTTT
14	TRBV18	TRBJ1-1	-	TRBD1	CASRGTGMDTEAFF	TGTGCCAGCCGGGGGACAGGGATGGACACTGAAGCTTTCTTT
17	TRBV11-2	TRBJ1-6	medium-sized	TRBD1	CASSFAGTGEIGSPLHF	TGTGCCAGCAGCTTCGCCGGGACAGGGGAAATCGGTTCACCCCTCCACTTT
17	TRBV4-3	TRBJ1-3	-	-	CASSPFRSTISGNTIYF	TGCGCCAGCAGCCCATTTAGGTCCACAATCTCTGGAAACACCATATATTTT
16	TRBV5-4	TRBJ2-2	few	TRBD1	CASSRLRDRDTGELFF	TGTGCCAGCAGCCGACTCCGGGACAGGGACACCGGGGAGCTGTTTTTT
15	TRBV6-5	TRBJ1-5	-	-	CASSYDHTGNQPQHF	TGTGCCAGCAGTTACGATCATACCGGCAATCAGCCCCAGCATTTT
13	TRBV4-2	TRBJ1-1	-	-	CASSQEGSGQAFF	TGTGCCAGCAGCCAAGAAGGATCCGGCCAAGCTTTCTTT
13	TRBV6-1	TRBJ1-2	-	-	CASSSQGVYGYTF	TGTGCCAGCAGCTCACAGGGAGTCTATGGCTACACCTTC
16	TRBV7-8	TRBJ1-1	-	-	CASSNTARGMNTEAFF	TGTGCCAGCAGCAATACTGCGAGAGGAATGAACACTGAAGCTTTCTTT
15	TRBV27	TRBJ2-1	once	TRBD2	CASRSSGGSYNEQFF	TGTGCCAGCAGATCCAGCGGGGGCTCCTACAATGAGCAGTTCTTC
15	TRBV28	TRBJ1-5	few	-	CAIRVRGRGNQPQHF	TGTGCCATCAGAGTTAGGGGAAGGGGCAATCAGCCCCAGCATTTT
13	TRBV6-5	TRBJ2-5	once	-	CASSSTGQETQYF	TGTGCCAGCAGTTCGACAGGACAAGAGACCCAGTACTTC
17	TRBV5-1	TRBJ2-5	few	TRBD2	CASSTGTGLAGIETQYF	TGCGCCAGCAGCACGGGCACCGGACTAGCGGGGATAGAGACCCAGTACTTC
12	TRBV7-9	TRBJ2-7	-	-	CASDRDGYEQYF	TGTGCCAGTGACAGAGACGGTTACGAGCAGTACTTC
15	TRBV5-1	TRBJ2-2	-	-	CASSLRQADTGELFF	TGCGCCAGCAGCCTGAGACAGGCGGACACCGGGGAGCTGTTTTTT
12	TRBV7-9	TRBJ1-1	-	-	CASSFGNTEAFF	TGTGCCAGCAGCTTCGGTAACACTGAAGCTTTCTTT
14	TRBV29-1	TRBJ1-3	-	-	CSVADLGTGNTIYF	TGCAGCGTTGCGGATCTGGGTACGGGAAACACCATATATTTT
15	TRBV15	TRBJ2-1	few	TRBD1	CATSRDRASYNEQFF	TGTGCCACCAGCAGGGACAGGGCCTCCTACAATGAGCAGTTCTTC
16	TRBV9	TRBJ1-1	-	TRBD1	CASSRSNRGTNTEAFF	TGTGCCAGCAGCCGCTCAAACAGGGGCACGAACACTGAAGCTTTCTTT
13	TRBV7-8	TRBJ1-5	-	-	CASSLVGEQPQHF	TGTGCCAGCAGCTTAGTGGGGGAGCAGCCCCAGCATTTT
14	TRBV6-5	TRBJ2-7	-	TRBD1	CASTATGSSWEQYF	TGTGCCAGCACCGCGACAGGGTCCTCGTGGGAGCAGTACTTC